This TCR beta chain was sequenced during a study of T cell repertoires in cytomegalovirus infection. Each CDR3 protein gets one entry after TCRdb re-called the reads with MiXCR. Of about 460,000 distinct CDR3 sequences in the sample, 11% were seen once. Germline trimming cut 5 bases from V and 3 bases from J; bases unmatched to any gene: 15. The CDR3 spans 18 residues. Germline V gene data show CDR1 as MDHEN and CDR2 as SYDVKM. Sequencing used PBMCs. This chain links TRBV28 with TRBJ1-1; 10 nucleotides line up with TRBD1. This sequence was found in a human donor in good health (CMV status not recorded). Some clones in this sample may be carry-over from other donors' samples. The CDR3 is CASSSPPGTGVKDTEAFF. The CDR3 coding sequence is TGTGCCAGCAGTAGCCCTCCGGGGACAGGGGTTAAGGACACTGAAGCTTTCTTT.